This T cell receptor beta chain was found in a study of blood T cells in healthy people across ages. PCR was performed a second time for about 6 to 12 cycles using a sample-barcoded 5' primer and a J-beta primer mix. TCRdb re-derived calls from the 5' RACE reads in MiXCR, one entry per CDR3 protein. The sample has hundreds of thousands of distinct CDR3 sequences; over 45% are singletons. The V end lost 1 base, the J end lost 7 bases, and 11 bases lay between the germline ends. Germline V gene lookup returns CDR1 DFQATT and CDR2 SNEGSKA (reference sequence). The CDR3 extends over 13 amino acids. Sequencing was carried out using blood. The source is a woman between 55 and 75 years old in good health. The J gene is TRBJ2-1, the V gene TRBV20-1; D uncertain. The CDR3 coding sequence is TGCAGTGCTAGAGCTGACCGATGGAATGAGCAGTTCTTC. Translating gives CSARADRWNEQFF.